Listed below are T cell receptor beta chains from one sample, sequenced in a study of T cell responses to AZD1222 COVID-19 vaccine. Measured with immunoSEQ multiplex PCR; TCRdb has only the in-frame clones, and not every one. The data show 95,000 to 110,000 clones, 75% to 95% seen once. Sequences were derived from peripheral blood, sampled 28 days after the second AZD1222 dose. These receptors came from an adult who received the AZD1222 COVID-19 vaccine. The CDR3 runs from the conserved cysteine through the conserved F or W. D genes are given only for firm matches. The size of a clone is reported for some rows only, either as once, few or many, or as a class for expanded clones.

V	D	size	J	CDR3	DNA
TRBV1	.	.	TRBJ2-7	CTSSLYYRAVCYEQYF	TGCACCAGCAGCCTGTACTACAGGGCGGTATGCTACGAGCAGTACTTC
TRBV18	.	.	TRBJ2-5	CASSPGQNGETQYF	TGTGCCAGCTCACCAGGGCAGAACGGGGAGACCCAGTACTTC
TRBV9	TRBD2	.	TRBJ2-1	CASSGGLARVSEQFF	TGTGCCAGCAGCGGCGGACTAGCGCGTGTGTCCGAGCAGTTCTTC
TRBV6-5	.	.	TRBJ2-6	CASSGRISGANVLTF	TGTGCCAGCAGCGGCAGAATCTCTGGGGCCAACGTCCTGACTTTC
TRBV3-1/TRBV3-2	.	.	TRBJ1-4	CASSPERGKGNEKLFF	TGTGCCAGCAGCCCGGAGAGGGGCAAGGGAAATGAAAAACTGTTTTTT
TRBV30	.	once	TRBJ2-7	CAWSVTTYEQYF	TGTGCCTGGAGTGTGACCACCTACGAGCAGTACTTC
TRBV6-4	.	.	TRBJ2-7	CASSDSVRKDEQYF	TGTGCCAGCAGTGACTCAGTCAGGAAGGACGAGCAGTACTTC
TRBV7-9	TRBD1	.	TRBJ2-1	CASSSPTGAYNEQFF	TGTGCCAGCAGCTCCCCGACAGGGGCCTACAATGAGCAGTTCTTC
TRBV19	.	.	TRBJ1-4	CASSIGEANEKLFF	TGTGCCAGTAGTATCGGGGAGGCTAATGAAAAACTGTTTTTT
TRBV25-1	TRBD1	.	TRBJ1-2	CASSANRGYGYTF	TGTGCCAGCAGTGCCAACAGGGGCTATGGCTACACCTTC
TRBV5-4	.	.	TRBJ2-5	CASSLAQQEETQYF	TGTGCCAGCAGCTTGGCCCAACAGGAAGAGACCCAGTACTTC
TRBV5-1	TRBD1	.	TRBJ1-5	CASSPGTERTQPQHF	TGCGCCAGCAGCCCCGGGACAGAAAGGACTCAGCCCCAGCATTTT
TRBV19	TRBD1	.	TRBJ1-5	CATTETGWQPQHF	TGTGCCACCACCGAGACAGGGTGGCAGCCCCAGCATTTT
TRBV30	TRBD1	.	TRBJ1-1	CAWTPRGRNTEAFF	TGTGCCTGGACCCCCAGGGGGAGAAACACTGAAGCTTTCTTT
TRBV7-2	.	.	TRBJ1-2	CASSTRRVQDNYGYTF	TGTGCCAGCAGCACCAGAAGGGTGCAGGATAACTATGGCTACACCTTC
TRBV29-1	.	.	TRBJ1-2	CSAGGLDYGYTF	TGCAGCGCCGGGGGGCTTGACTATGGCTACACCTTC
TRBV5-6	.	once	TRBJ1-2	CASKNYRGGSVYGYTF	TGTGCCAGCAAAAACTACCGAGGGGGTTCTGTCTATGGCTACACCTTC
TRBV15	.	.	TRBJ1-1	CATSRDPAGTEAFF	TGTGCCACCAGCAGAGATCCCGCGGGGACTGAAGCTTTCTTT
TRBV5-1	.	.	TRBJ2-2	CASSLNWGANTGELFF	TGCGCCAGCAGCTTGAATTGGGGCGCGAACACCGGGGAGCTGTTTTTT
TRBV19	.	.	TRBJ1-5	CASSPPGQPQHF	TGTGCCAGTAGTCCTCCCGGTCAGCCCCAGCATTTT
TRBV6-5	.	.	TRBJ2-3	CASSQQSASTDTQYF	TGTGCCAGCAGCCAACAGTCAGCTAGCACAGATACGCAGTATTTT
TRBV29-1	TRBD1	.	TRBJ1-4	CSVGTAGFREKLFF	TGCAGCGTCGGGACAGCGGGCTTTAGAGAAAAACTGTTTTTT
TRBV5-4	.	.	TRBJ1-1	CASSLATQGSEAFF	TGTGCCAGCAGCTTGGCCACCCAGGGTAGTGAAGCTTTCTTT
TRBV9	.	.	TRBJ1-1	CASSVSGSMNTEAFF	TGTGCCAGCAGCGTCTCGGGGTCCATGAACACTGAAGCTTTCTTT
TRBV15	.	.	TRBJ1-6	CATSRVWRDNSPLHF	TGTGCCACCAGCAGAGTTTGGCGAGATAATTCACCCCTCCACTTT
TRBV6-5	.	.	TRBJ2-3	CASTEGDRRDTQYF	TGTGCCAGCACCGAGGGGGACCGGAGAGATACGCAGTATTTT
TRBV25-1	.	.	TRBJ2-7	CASSDARLLSYEQYF	TGTGCCAGCAGTGACGCCAGGCTCCTCTCCTACGAGCAGTACTTC
TRBV6-1	.	.	TRBJ1-1	CASSEWRMNTEAFF	TGTGCCAGCAGTGAATGGCGGATGAACACTGAAGCTTTCTTT
TRBV12-3/TRBV12-4	.	.	TRBJ1-2	CASSLSLYGYTF	TGTGCCAGCAGTTTATCCCTCTATGGCTACACCTTC
TRBV10-2	.	.	TRBJ2-2	CASMVWAGANTGELFF	TGCGCCAGCATGGTATGGGCAGGTGCGAACACCGGGGAGCTGTTTTTT
TRBV5-4	.	.	TRBJ1-1	CASSLRTSPIGTEAFF	TGTGCCAGCAGCCTGCGCACATCCCCTATCGGCACTGAAGCTTTCTTT
TRBV7-8	.	.	TRBJ1-5	CASSRTDSNQPQHF	TGTGCCAGCAGCCGGACAGATAGCAATCAGCCCCAGCATTTT
TRBV6-4	.	.	TRBJ1-2	CASSREGNSGYTF	TGTGCCAGCAGTCGTGAGGGTAACTCGGGCTACACCTTC
TRBV5-4	.	.	TRBJ1-1	CASSPERVGGTEAFF	TGTGCCAGCAGCCCGGAGCGGGTAGGGGGTACTGAAGCTTTCTTT
TRBV6-1	.	.	TRBJ1-2	CASSEAVTLGGYTF	TGTGCCAGCAGTGAAGCTGTGACCCTGGGTGGCTACACCTTC
TRBV7-8	.	few	TRBJ2-3	CASSRVSNTDTQYF	TGTGCCAGCAGCCGGGTGTCTAACACAGATACGCAGTATTTT
TRBV5-6	TRBD1	.	TRBJ1-4	CASSLDRVQEKLFF	TGTGCCAGCAGCTTAGACAGGGTCCAAGAAAAACTGTTTTTT
TRBV28	.	.	TRBJ1-4	CASSPRTILNEKLFF	TGTGCCAGCAGTCCGCGGACAATTCTTAATGAAAAACTGTTTTTT
TRBV18	TRBD1	.	TRBJ1-2	CASSTRRDRGNYGYTF	TGTGCCAGCTCAACACGGAGGGACAGGGGGAACTATGGCTACACCTTC
TRBV6-5	.	.	TRBJ2-5	CASSYQGGETQYF	TGTGCCAGCAGTTACCAGGGGGGAGAGACCCAGTACTTC
TRBV5-8	.	once	TRBJ1-2	CASSLGGGDTF	TGTGCCAGCAGCTTAGGTGGAGGAGACACCTTC
TRBV18	.	.	TRBJ1-5	CASSTSGGFSNQPQHF	TGTGCCAGCTCAACTTCCGGCGGGTTTAGCAATCAGCCCCAGCATTTT
TRBV11-2	.	.	TRBJ1-4	CASSLGGAANEKLFF	TGTGCCAGCAGCTTAGGGGGCGCGGCTAATGAAAAACTGTTTTTT
TRBV7-2	.	.	TRBJ1-1	CASSLDTGSTEAFF	TGTGCCAGCAGCTTAGATACAGGGTCCACTGAAGCTTTCTTT